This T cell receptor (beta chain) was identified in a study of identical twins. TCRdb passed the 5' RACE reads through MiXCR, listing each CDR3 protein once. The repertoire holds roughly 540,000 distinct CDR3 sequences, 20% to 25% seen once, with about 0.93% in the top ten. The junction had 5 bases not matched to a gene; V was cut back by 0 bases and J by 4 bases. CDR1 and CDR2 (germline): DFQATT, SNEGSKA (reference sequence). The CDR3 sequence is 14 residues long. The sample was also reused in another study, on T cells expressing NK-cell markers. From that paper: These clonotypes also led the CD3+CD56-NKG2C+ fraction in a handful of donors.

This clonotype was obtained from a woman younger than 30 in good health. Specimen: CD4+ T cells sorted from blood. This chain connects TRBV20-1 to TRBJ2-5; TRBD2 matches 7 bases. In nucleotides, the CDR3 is TGCAGTGCTAGAGATGCGGGGGTGGGAGAGACCCAGTACTTC. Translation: CSARDAGVGETQYF.